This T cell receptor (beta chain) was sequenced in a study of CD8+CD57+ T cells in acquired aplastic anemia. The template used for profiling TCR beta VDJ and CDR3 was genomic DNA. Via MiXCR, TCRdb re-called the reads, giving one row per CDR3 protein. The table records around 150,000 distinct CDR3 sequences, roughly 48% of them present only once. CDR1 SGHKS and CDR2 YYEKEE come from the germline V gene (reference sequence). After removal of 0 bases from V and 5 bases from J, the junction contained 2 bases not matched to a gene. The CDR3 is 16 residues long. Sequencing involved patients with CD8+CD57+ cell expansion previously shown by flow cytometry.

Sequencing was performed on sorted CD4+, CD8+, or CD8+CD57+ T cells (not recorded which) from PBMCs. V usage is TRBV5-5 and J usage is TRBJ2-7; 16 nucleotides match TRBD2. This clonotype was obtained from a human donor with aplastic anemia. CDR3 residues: CASSLGGLAGGNEQYF. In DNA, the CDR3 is TGTGCCAGCAGCTTGGGGGGACTAGCGGGAGGGAACGAGCAGTACTTC.